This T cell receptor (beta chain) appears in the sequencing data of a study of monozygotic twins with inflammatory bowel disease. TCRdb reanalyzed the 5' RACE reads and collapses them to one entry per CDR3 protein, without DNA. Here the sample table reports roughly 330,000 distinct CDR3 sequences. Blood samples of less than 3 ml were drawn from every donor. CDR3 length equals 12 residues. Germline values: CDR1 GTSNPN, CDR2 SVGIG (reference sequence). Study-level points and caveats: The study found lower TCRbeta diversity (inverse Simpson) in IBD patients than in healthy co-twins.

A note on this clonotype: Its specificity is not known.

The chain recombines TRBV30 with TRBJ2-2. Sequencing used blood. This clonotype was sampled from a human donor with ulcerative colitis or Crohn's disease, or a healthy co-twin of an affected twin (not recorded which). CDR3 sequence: CAWGSGAGELFF.